Listed here is a single TCR beta chain. The antigen remains unidentified. 13 Jbeta primers and 60 Vbeta primers were used for the PCR. Sequenced by immunoSEQ multiplex PCR; TCRdb stores in-frame clones only, minus some. The repertoire consists of fewer than 95,000 clones, with approximately 60% occurring once and the leading ten covering 20% to 25%. V lost 1 base, J lost 8 bases, and 5 bases lay in between. The CDR3 loop spans 12 amino acids. CDR1 is SEHNR, CDR2 FQNEAQ, per germline (reference sequence). This entry is derived from a study of cytomegalovirus exposure and HLA in healthy donors. Regarding the study as a whole: TCR beta V segments were, for the most part, productive about 87% or about 30% of the time in an earlier analysis. In a later analysis, most CMV-associated TCR beta chains appeared HLA-restricted. Compared with the approximately 700-donor mean, an Asian-associated ancestry cluster reportedly had fewer N-insertions, according to a later analysis.

All the people who gave samples were healthy bone marrow donors. The chain has TRBV7-9 and TRBJ1-4; TRBD1 might be the D (5 bases). The sample taken for sequencing was PBMCs. The receptor was derived from a woman between 50 and 59 years old in good health and CMV-seropositive. DNA for the CDR3: TGTGCCAGCAGCTTAGAGGGGGAAAAACTGTTTTTT. Encoded protein: CASSLEGEKLFF.